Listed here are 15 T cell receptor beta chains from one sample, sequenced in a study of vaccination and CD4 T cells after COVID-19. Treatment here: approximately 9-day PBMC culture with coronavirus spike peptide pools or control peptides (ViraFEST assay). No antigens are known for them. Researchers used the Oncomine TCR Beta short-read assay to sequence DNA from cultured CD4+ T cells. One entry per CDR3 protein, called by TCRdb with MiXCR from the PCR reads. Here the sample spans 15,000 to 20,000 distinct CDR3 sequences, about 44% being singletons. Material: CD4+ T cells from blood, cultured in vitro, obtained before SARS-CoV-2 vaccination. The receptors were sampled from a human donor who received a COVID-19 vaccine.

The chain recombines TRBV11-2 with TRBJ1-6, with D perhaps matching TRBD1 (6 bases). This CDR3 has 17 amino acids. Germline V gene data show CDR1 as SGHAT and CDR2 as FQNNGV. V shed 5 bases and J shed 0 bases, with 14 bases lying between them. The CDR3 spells CASSKGVLFSYNSPLHF. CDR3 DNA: TGTGCCAGCAGCAAGGGGGTCCTCTTCTCCTATAATTCACCCCTCCACTTT.

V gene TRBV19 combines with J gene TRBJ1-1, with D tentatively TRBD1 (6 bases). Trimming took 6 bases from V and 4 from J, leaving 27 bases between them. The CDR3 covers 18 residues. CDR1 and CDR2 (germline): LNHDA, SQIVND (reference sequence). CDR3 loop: CASSGSGRDNVRSTEAFF. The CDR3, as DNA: TGTGCCAGTAGCGGTTCGGGACGGGACAATGTAAGAAGCACTGAAGCTTTCTTT.

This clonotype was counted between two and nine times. DNA for the CDR3: TGCAGTGCAGAAGCTACCGGGACAGGGTTTCAGCCCCAGCATTTT. The encoded protein is CSAEATGTGFQPQHF. The rearrangement uses TRBV20-1 and TRBJ1-5, with TRBD1 identical over 9 bases. Per germline, CDR1 DFQATT and CDR2 SNEGSKA (reference sequence). The junction had 12 bases not matched to a gene; V was cut back by 6 bases and J by 6 bases. The CDR3 spans 15 residues.

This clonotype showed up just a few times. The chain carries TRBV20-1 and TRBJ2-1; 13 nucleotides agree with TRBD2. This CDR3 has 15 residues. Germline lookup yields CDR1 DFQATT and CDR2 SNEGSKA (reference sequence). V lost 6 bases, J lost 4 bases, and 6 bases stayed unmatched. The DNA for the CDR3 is TGCAGTGCCATGGGACTAGCGGGGCGGTACAATGAGCAGTTCTTC. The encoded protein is CSAMGLAGRYNEQFF.

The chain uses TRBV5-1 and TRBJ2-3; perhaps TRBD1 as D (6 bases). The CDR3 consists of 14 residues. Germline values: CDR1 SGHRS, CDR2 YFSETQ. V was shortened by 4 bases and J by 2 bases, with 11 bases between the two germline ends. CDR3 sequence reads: CASSPNRVTDTQYF. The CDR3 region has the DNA TGCGCCAGCAGCCCGAACAGGGTCACAGATACGCAGTATTTT. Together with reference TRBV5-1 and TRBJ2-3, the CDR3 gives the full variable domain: KAGVTQTPRYLIKTRGQQVTLSCSPISGHRSVSWYQQTPGQGLQFLFEYFSETQRNKGNFPGRFSGRQFSNSRSEMNVSTLELGDSALYLCASSPNRVTDTQYFGPGTRLTVL.

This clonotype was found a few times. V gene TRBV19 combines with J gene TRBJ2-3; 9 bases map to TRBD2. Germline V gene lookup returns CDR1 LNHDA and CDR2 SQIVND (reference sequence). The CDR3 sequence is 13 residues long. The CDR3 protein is CATVAGGTDTQYF. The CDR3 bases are TGTGCTACGGTAGCGGGGGGCACAGATACGCAGTATTTT.

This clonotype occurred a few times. The CDR3 here is CASSLSSRGTQYF. The CDR3 nucleotides read TGTGCCAGCAGCTTAAGTTCTCGGGGGACCCAGTACTTC. The gene calls are TRBV7-9 and TRBJ2-5, with D possibly being TRBD2 (5 bases). This CDR3 has 13 residues. V was shortened by 2 bases and J by 7 bases, with 11 bases between the two germline ends. Per the germline V gene, CDR1 is SEHNR and CDR2 is FQNEAQ (reference sequence).

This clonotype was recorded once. CDR3 nucleotides: TGTGCTAGTGGCCTCGTGGTGGTGCGGGGGTCCTACAATGAGCAGTTCTTC. This sequence encodes CASGLVVVRGSYNEQFF. The rearrangement links TRBV12-5 to TRBJ2-1, with 7 bases aligning to TRBD2. The germline CDR1 and CDR2 sequences are LGHNT and FRNRAP. J was trimmed by 1 base and V by 6 bases; bases with no gene match: 12. The CDR3 contains 17 residues.

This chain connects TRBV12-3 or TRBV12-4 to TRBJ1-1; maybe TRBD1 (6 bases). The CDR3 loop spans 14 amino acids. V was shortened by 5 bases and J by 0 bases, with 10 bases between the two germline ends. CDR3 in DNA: TGTGCCAGCAGTCAGGGACAAGTGAACACTGAAGCTTTCTTT. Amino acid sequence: CASSQGQVNTEAFF.

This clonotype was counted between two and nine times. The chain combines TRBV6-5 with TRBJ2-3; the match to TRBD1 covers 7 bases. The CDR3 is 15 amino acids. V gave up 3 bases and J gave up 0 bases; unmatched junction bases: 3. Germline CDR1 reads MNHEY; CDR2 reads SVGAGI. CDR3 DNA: TGTGCCAGCAGTTATGGGGACAGCAGCACAGATACGCAGTATTTT. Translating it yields CASSYGDSSTDTQYF.

The CDR3 DNA reads as TGCAGTGCTAGTAGGGCTAGCGGGGGGTACGAGCAGTACTTC. Translated, it gives CSASRASGGYEQYF. The chain combines TRBV20-1 with TRBJ2-7; TRBD2 aligns across 11 bases. Unmatched junction bases numbered 5, after V lost 3 bases and J lost 4 bases. Looked up from germline, CDR1 is DFQATT and CDR2 is SNEGSKA (reference sequence). CDR3 length: 14 residues.

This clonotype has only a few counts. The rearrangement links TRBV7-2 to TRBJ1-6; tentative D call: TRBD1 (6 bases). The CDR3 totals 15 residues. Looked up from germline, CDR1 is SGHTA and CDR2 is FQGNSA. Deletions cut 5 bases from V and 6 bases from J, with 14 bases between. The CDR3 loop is CASSSQQGPNSPLHF. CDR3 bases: TGTGCCAGCAGCAGCCAACAGGGTCCTAATTCACCCCTCCACTTT.

Here the CDR3 DNA reads TGTGCCAGTAGTATAGCTGGACAGAGTTCACCCCTCCACTTT. Protein sequence: CASSIAGQSSPLHF. V and J are TRBV19 and TRBJ1-6; the D gene is possibly TRBD1 (6 bases). This CDR3 contains 14 residues. V lost 1 base and J 9 bases, leaving 10 bases between the germline ends. Per germline, CDR1 LNHDA and CDR2 SQIVND (reference sequence).

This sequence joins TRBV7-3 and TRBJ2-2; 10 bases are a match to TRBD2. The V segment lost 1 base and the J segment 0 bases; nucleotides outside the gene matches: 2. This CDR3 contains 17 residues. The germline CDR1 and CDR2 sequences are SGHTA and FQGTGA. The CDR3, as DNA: TGTGCCAGCAGCTTAAATAGCGGGGGGACGAACACCGGGGAGCTGTTTTTT. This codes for CASSLNSGGTNTGELFF. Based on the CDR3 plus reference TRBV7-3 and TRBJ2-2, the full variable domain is GAGVSQTPSNKVTEKGKYVELRCDPISGHTALYWYRQSLGQGPEFLIYFQGTGAADDSGLPNDRFFAVRPEGSVSTLKIQRTERGDSAVYLCASSLNSGGTNTGELFFGEGSRLTVL.

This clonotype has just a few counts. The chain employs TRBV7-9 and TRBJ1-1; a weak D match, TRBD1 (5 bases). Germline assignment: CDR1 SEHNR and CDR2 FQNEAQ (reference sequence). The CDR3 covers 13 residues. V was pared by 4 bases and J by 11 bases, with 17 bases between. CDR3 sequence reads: CASSSGRGGWAFF. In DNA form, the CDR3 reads TGTGCCAGCAGCTCCGGTCGCGGGGGTTGGGCTTTCTTT.